This record looks at one T cell receptor (beta chain) sequence and its context. At the DNA level, this CDR3 is encoded by other sequences in the same sample as well. Germline V gene sequence: CDR1 GTSNPN, CDR2 SVGIG (reference sequence). The CDR3 is made up of 11 amino acids. Deletions cut 4 bases from V and 5 bases from J, with 8 bases between. In the source study's methods: As immunoSEQ supplied junction-only sequences (without quality scores), filtering differed. Clones were read by immunoSEQ multiplex PCR, and TCRdb kept only the in-frame ones, dropping some. For V, J and clone size, that table is used; D and trimming come from the DNA. The data contain some 2.4 million clones, approximately 94% of them seen just once; the ten biggest clones take up about 0.34%. The sample comes from a study of shared clonotypes between healthy human individuals. On the study more broadly: A couple of women and a few men aged 18 to 49 served as donors.

V is TRBV30 and J is TRBJ2-5, with D unclear. This clonotype was sampled from a man between 18 and 35 years old in good health. Some clones in this sample may be carry-over from other donors' samples. The sequenced sample was naive CD4+ T cells from PBMCs. Described subset: CD45RA+ positively selected. CDR3 DNA: TGTGCCTGGATGGCGCGGGAGACCCAGTACTTC. Protein sequence: CAWMARETQYF.